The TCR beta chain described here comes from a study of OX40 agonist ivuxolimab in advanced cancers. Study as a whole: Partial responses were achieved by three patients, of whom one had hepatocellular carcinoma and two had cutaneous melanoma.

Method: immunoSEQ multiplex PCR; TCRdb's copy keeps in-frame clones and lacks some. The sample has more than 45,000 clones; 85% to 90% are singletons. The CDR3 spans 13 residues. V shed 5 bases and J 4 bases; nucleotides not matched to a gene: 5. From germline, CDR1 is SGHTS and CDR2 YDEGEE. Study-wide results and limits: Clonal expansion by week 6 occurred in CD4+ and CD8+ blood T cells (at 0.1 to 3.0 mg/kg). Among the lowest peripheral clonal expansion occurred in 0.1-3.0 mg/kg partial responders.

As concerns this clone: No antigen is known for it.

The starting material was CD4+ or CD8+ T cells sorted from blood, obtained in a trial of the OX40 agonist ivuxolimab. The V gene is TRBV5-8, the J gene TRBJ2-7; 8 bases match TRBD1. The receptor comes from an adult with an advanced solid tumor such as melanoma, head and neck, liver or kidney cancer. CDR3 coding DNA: TGTGCCAGCAGAAGGACAGGGACGTACGAGCAGTACTTC. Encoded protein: CASRRTGTYEQYF.